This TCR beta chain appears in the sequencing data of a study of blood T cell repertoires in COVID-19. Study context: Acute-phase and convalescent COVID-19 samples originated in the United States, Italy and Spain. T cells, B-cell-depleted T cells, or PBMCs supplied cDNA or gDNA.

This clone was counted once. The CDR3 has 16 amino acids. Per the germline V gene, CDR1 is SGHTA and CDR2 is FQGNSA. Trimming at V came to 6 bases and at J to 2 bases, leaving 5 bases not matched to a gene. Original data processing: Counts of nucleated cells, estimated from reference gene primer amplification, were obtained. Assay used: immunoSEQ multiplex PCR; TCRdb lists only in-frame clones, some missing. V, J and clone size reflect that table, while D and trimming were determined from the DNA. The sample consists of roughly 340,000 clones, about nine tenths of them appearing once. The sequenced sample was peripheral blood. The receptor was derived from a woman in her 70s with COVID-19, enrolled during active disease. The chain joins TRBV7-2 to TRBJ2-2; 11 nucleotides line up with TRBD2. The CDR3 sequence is CASRVTSGTNTGELFF. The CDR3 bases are TGTGCCAGCAGGGTGACTAGCGGGACAAACACCGGGGAGCTGTTTTTT.